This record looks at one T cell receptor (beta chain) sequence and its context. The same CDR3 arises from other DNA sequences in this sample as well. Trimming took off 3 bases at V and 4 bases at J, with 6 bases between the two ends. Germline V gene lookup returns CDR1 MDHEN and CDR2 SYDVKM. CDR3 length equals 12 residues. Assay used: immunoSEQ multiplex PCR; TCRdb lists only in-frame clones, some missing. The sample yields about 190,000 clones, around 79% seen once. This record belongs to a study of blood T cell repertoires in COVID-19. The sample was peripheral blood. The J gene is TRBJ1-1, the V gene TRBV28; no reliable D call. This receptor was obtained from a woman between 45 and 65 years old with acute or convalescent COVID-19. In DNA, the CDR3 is TGTGCCAGCAGTTTGAGAGTCACTGAAGCTTTCTTT. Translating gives CASSLRVTEAFF.